The sequence of this T cell receptor (beta chain) was determined in a study of blood T cell repertoires in COVID-19 (TCRdb year 2020). Study-wide context: Collaborator samples came from the United States, Italy and Spain and covered acute and convalescent phases of COVID-19. Samples came from the ongoing ImmuneRACE study (first 160 participants) plus 1,254 subjects from 6 global collaborators. The material from the prospective study consisted of cDNA or gDNA derived from T cells, B-cell-depleted T cells, or PBMCs. Where available, HLA class I and class II types were obtained from metadata supplied by the sample provider rather than from assay-based typing. The dataset comprised deeply sampled blood TCRbeta repertoires from subjects exposed to, actively infected with, or recovered from COVID-19. The repertoires were released in a freely available public database intended as a resource for research on the immune response to SARS-CoV-2. A de-identified subject ID, COVID-19 status, age in years and sex were almost always included in the sample metadata.

CDR1 and CDR2 (MNHEY, SVGAGI) derive from the germline V gene. Taken from cysteine to phenylalanine, the CDR3 has 15 residues. Only the CDR3 region is kept as DNA, spanning 45 bases read in frame from base 1. V sheds 0 bases and J sheds 5 bases, leaving 8 bases between their ends. Study-wide conclusions, independent of this receptor: The amount of clinical and demographic metadata varied by source and participant and was provided uncurated.

Whole blood was collected in K2EDTA tubes by collaborating institutions according to the institutions' own protocols. Collaborator samples were shipped for TCRbeta analysis as frozen whole blood, isolated PBMCs, or DNA extracted from either sample type. The immunoSEQ Assay, a bias-controlled multiplex PCR, was used to amplify TCRbeta CDR3 regions from genomic DNA. The paper's processing steps were these. The number of nucleated cells in each sample was estimated by amplification of reference gene primers within the assay. To quantify the absolute abundance of each unique TCRbeta CDR3 rearrangement, sequence reads were collapsed and filtered. Productive Simpson clonality was computed per sample as the square root of Simpson's diversity index over productive rearrangements. Not all clones reach the TCRdb copy of this immuneACCESS table, which keeps in-frame sequences only. Checked studies attribute under half of the gap to unresolved V genes and leave the rest unexplained. D and trimming were read from the DNA, whereas the V and J calls and clone size are those reported in that table. For this sample the table gives about 150,000 clones, of which approximately 83% were detected only once. The top ten clones comprise approximately 32% of the sample.

About this clone: Its antigen has not been determined. No per-base quality is available; no much larger clone lies one base away.

The sequenced material came from peripheral blood. The V gene is TRBV6-5 and the J gene is TRBJ1-6, and perhaps TRBD1 as D gene, on 6 matching bases. The sequence derives from a woman in her fifties or sixties with acute or convalescent COVID-19. The encoded CDR3 is CASSYSAGDNSPLHF. The DNA sequence is TGTGCCAGCAGTTACTCGGCAGGGGATAATTCACCCCTCCACTTT.